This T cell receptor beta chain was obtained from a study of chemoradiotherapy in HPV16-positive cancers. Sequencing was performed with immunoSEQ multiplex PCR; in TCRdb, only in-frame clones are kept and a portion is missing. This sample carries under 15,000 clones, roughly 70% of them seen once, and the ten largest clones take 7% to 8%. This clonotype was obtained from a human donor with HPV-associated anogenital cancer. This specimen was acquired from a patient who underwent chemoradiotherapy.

DNA of the CDR3: TGTGCCAGCAGCCAAGTTTTTTTCGGGGACGTGGGTGAAAAACTGTTTTTT. Protein product: CASSQVFFGDVGEKLFF. This rearrangement joins TRBV4-2 to TRBJ1-4; a weak D match, TRBD1 (5 bases). Germline loops: CDR1 LGHNA, CDR2 YNFKEQ. The CDR3 loop spans 17 amino acids. With 1 base removed from V and 7 bases from J, the gap between germline ends came to 19 bases.